This T cell receptor (beta chain) was captured by sequencing in a study of blood T cell repertoires in COVID-19 (dated by TCRdb to the early 2020s). Broadly, across the study: Samples from collaborators originated in the United States, Italy and Spain and spanned both the acute and convalescent phases of COVID-19. The repertoires were made available in a free public database intended to serve as a resource for research on the immune response to SARS-CoV-2. Nearly every sample came with metadata listing a de-identified subject ID, COVID-19 status, age in years and sex. The prospective study material was composed of cDNA or gDNA derived from T cells, B-cell-depleted T cells, or PBMCs. Deeply sampled blood TCRbeta repertoires from subjects exposed to, actively infected with, or recovered from COVID-19 were included in the dataset. Samples were obtained from the ongoing ImmuneRACE study (first 160 participants) and from over 1,000 subjects provided by 6 global collaborators. Where available, HLA class I and class II types were taken from metadata supplied by the sample provider and were not determined by assay-based typing. Points the paper makes about the study in general: How much clinical and demographic metadata was included differed by source and by participant, and the metadata was provided uncurated.

TCRbeta CDR3 regions were amplified from genomic DNA using the immunoSEQ Assay, a bias-controlled multiplex PCR. The study's own analysis went as follows. The number of nucleated cells in each sample was estimated by amplification of reference gene primers within the assay. To quantify the absolute abundance of each unique TCRbeta CDR3 rearrangement, sequence reads were collapsed and filtered. Productive Simpson clonality was computed per sample as the square root of Simpson's diversity index over productive rearrangements. As stored in TCRdb, this immuneACCESS dataset retains in-frame rearrangements with V and J assigned. A fraction of the clones does not appear; measured against another copy, unresolved V genes explain less than half of the discrepancy, and the remainder lacks a known reason. Clone size and the V and J calls come from that table; the DNA yielded D and trimming. In this sample the table shows 110,000 to 150,000 clones, roughly 90% of which occur a single time. Together, the top ten hold around 2.9% of the sample.

Via the germline V gene, CDR1 is MDHEN and CDR2 SYDVKM. Spanning cysteine to phenylalanine, the CDR3 consists of 14 amino acids. Only the CDR3 part of the read is kept: 42 bases, read in frame from the first base. Ends trimmed: V by 10 bases, J by 2 bases; bases unmatched to a gene: 7. On this clone: No antigen is known for it. No much larger clone exists at a distance of one base, and base qualities are not known.

Collaborating institutions collected whole blood in K2EDTA tubes following their own protocols. For TCRbeta analysis, collaborators shipped samples as frozen whole blood, isolated PBMCs, or DNA extracted from either of those sample types. This chain is built from TRBV28 and TRBJ1-2; TRBD1 aligns with 10 central bases. This TCR was sampled from a man between 60 and 75 years old with active or convalescent COVID-19. Sequencing used peripheral blood. The DNA reads as follows: TGTGCCACCTGCAGACAGGGGGCAAACTATGGCTACACCTTC. Its protein product is CATCRQGANYGYTF.